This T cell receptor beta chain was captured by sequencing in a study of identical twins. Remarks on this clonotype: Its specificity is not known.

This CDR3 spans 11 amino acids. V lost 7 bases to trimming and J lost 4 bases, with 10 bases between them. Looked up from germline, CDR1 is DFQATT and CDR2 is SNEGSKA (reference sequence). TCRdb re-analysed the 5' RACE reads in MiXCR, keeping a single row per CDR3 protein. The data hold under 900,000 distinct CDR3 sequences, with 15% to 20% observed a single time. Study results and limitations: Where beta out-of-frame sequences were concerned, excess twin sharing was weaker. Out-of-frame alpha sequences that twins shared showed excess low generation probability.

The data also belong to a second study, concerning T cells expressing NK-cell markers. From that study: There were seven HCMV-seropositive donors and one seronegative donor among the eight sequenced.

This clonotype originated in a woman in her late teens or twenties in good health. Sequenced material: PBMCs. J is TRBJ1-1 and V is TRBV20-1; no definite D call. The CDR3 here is CSVYTGTEAFF. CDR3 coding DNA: TGCAGTGTTTATACGGGCACTGAAGCTTTCTTT.